A selection of T cell receptor beta chains follows, all from one sample in a study of T cell repertoires in cytomegalovirus infection. In TCRdb, the reads were re-called with MiXCR into one record per CDR3 protein. The sample shows approximately 390,000 distinct CDR3 sequences, roughly 34% of them seen only once. Their specific antigens are unknown. The sequenced sample was cultured PBMCs, obtained from culture after CMV antigen stimulation. These receptor sequences come from a human donor in good health (CMV status not recorded). Some clones in this sample may be carry-over from other donors' samples. The CDR3 runs from the conserved cysteine through the conserved F or W. The order of the fields is V gene, D gene, J gene, clone size, CDR3 protein, CDR3 DNA. D genes are given only for firm matches. For some rows the clone size is stated as once, few or many, or as a class when expanded; others skip it.

>TRBV6-5|NA|TRBJ1-2|few
CASSLGQRSGYTF
TGTGCCAGCAGTCTTGGACAGCGCAGCGGCTACACCTTC
>TRBV7-9|TRBD2|TRBJ2-1|many
CASSPRPGLANNEQFF
TGTGCCAGCAGCCCACGCCCGGGACTAGCTAACAATGAGCAGTTCTTC
>TRBV7-9|NA|TRBJ2-2|few
CASSSQGPGGELFF
TGTGCCAGCAGCTCACAGGGACCTGGAGGGGAGCTGTTTTTT
>TRBV5-5|TRBD1|TRBJ1-1|few
CASSFTGGISEAFF
TGTGCCAGCAGTTTTACAGGGGGCATATCTGAAGCTTTCTTT
>TRBV11-2|NA|TRBJ2-1|NA
CASSFSGSVAYNEQFF
TGTGCCAGCAGCTTTTCCGGGAGCGTCGCCTACAATGAGCAGTTCTTC
>TRBV5-1|NA|TRBJ2-1|NA
CASGQEGSHEQFF
TGCGCCAGCGGGCAGGAGGGCTCCCATGAGCAGTTCTTC
>TRBV24-1|TRBD2|TRBJ2-1|NA
CATSDWRASGSGEQFF
TGTGCCACCAGTGACTGGCGGGCTAGCGGGAGCGGTGAGCAGTTCTTC
>TRBV19|NA|TRBJ2-7|NA
CASSIGTSRDRSEQYF
TGTGCCAGTAGTATAGGGACCTCGCGGGACAGATCCGAGCAGTACTTC
>TRBV4-3|NA|TRBJ2-1|NA
CASSQVGGVNEQFF
TGCGCCAGCAGCCAAGTGGGGGGTGTCAATGAGCAGTTCTTC
>TRBV6-5|TRBD2|TRBJ2-1|few
CASSYSSLAGDNEQFF
TGTGCCAGCAGTTACTCAAGCCTAGCGGGGGACAATGAGCAGTTCTTC
>TRBV4-2|NA|TRBJ1-6|NA
CASRLFGDRNSPLHF
TGTGCCAGCAGACTTTTTGGTGATCGGAATTCACCCCTCCACTTT